This T cell receptor beta chain was captured in a study of naive and memory T cell subsets. Adult healthy volunteers gave 2.5 ml peripheral blood for whole-blood RNA. An oligonucleotide containing a UMI was ligated to the 3' end of TCR cDNA. Cells were not sorted; total RNA input targeted 1 to 1000 ng. This clonotype was seen ten or more times. CDR1 is LGHNA, CDR2 YSLEER, per germline. V was clipped by 0 bases and J by 4 bases; unmatched bases: 9. This CDR3 has 17 amino acids. Blood and skin TCR RNA was reverse transcribed with alpha and beta constant primers. Four PCR rounds used nested alpha and beta constant region primers plus the SP2 primer. TCRdb re-called the 5' RACE reads with MiXCR, one entry per CDR3 protein. The profile shows approximately 27,000 distinct CDR3 sequences, under 30% of them singletons.

The chain recombines TRBV4-3 with TRBJ2-1, with TRBD2 matching over 7 bases. The sequence came from a female donor in good health. The DNA for the CDR3 is TGCGCCAGCAGCCAAGATCCCATTAGCGGGTCATACAATGAGCAGTTCTTC. This encodes CASSQDPISGSYNEQFF.